This T cell receptor beta chain was found in a study of cytomegalovirus exposure and HLA in healthy donors. Study-wide results and limits: The majority of TCR sequences were rare, yet some public TCRs appeared in many donors.

With 60 Vbeta and 13 Jbeta primers, the PCR was carried out. Profiling relied on immunoSEQ multiplex PCR, and the TCRdb table lists in-frame clones only, not all of them. This table holds 150,000 to 180,000 clones, under 80% found once. This CDR3 has 17 residues. J gave up 6 bases and V 1 base, and 10 bases lay outside the gene matches. The germline V gene encodes CDR1 SGHTA and CDR2 FQGNSA. With regard to this clone: Its antigen is unidentified.

This sequence originates from a man aged 25 to 45 in good health and CMV-seronegative. Source material: PBMCs. The V and J genes are TRBV7-2 and TRBJ2-3; 10 bases are shared with TRBD2. The CDR3 loop reads CASSLDISGGRRDTQYF. The CDR3 DNA reads as TGTGCCAGCAGCTTAGATATTAGCGGGGGGCGGAGGGATACGCAGTATTTT.